Sequencing of this T cell receptor (beta chain) was carried out in a study of blood T cell repertoires in COVID-19. As for the study in general: COVID-19 samples from acute and convalescent phases originated in the United States, Italy and Spain.

Sequencing used immunoSEQ multiplex PCR; TCRdb keeps in-frame clones, though not all of them. Altogether about 270,000 clones are present, about nine tenths being singletons, with the ten largest covering 2% to 2.5%. This CDR3 spans 17 amino acids. Per the germline V gene, CDR1 is SGHVS and CDR2 is FQNEAQ. Trimming removed 2 bases at V and 0 bases at J, with 11 bases between. Specimen: peripheral blood. The chain employs TRBV7-8 and TRBJ2-6; unclear D gene. The source is a man aged 45-65 years with acute or convalescent COVID-19. The CDR3 is CASSLFPVGSGANVLTF. CDR3 nucleotide sequence: TGTGCCAGCAGCTTATTCCCCGTCGGCTCTGGGGCCAACGTCCTGACTTTC.